The clone carrying this TCR beta chain has at least ten counts. This record comes from a study of glioma-infiltrating T cells. TCR alpha and beta CDR3 regions were amplified from RNA using iRepertoire nested multiplex PCR. Using its own MiXCR run on the multiplex PCR reads, TCRdb lists one record per CDR3 protein. This table has 95,000 to 150,000 distinct CDR3 sequences, roughly 24% appearing once. Germline V gene lookup returns CDR1 LGHNA and CDR2 YSLEER. CDR3 length equals 18 residues. With 2 bases clipped from V and 2 bases from J, the junction kept 15 bases outside the gene matches. The receptor's source is a human donor with low-grade glioma or glioblastoma, undergoing nonglioma brain surgery, or in good health (not recorded which). Material: glioma tissue, nonneoplastic brain tissue, or PBMCs (not recorded which). The V call is TRBV4-3, the J call TRBJ2-7, with TRBD2 matching over 7 bases. The CDR3 nucleotides are TGCGCCAGCAGCCAAAGGGCGGGGGTCTCAAGACCGCCCTACGAGCAGTACTTC. Residues: CASSQRAGVSRPPYEQYF.